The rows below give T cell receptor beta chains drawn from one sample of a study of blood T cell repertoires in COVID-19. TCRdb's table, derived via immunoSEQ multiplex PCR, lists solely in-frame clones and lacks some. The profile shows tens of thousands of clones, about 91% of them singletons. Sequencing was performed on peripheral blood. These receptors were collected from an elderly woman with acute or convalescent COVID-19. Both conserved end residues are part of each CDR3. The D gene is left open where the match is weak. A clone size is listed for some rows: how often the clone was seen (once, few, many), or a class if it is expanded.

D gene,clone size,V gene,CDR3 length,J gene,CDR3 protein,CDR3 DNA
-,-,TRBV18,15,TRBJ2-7,CASSPTEGGSYEQYF,TGTGCCAGCTCACCCACGGAAGGGGGATCCTACGAGCAGTACTTC
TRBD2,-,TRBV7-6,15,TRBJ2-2,CASSSTSWFTGELFF,TGTGCCAGCAGCTCGACTAGCTGGTTCACCGGGGAGCTGTTTTTT
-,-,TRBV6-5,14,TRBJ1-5,CASIKYRGTQPQHF,TGTGCCAGCATAAAATATCGGGGGACTCAGCCCCAGCATTTT
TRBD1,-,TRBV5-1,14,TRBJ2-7,CASSPRTGESEQYF,TGCGCCAGCAGCCCACGGACAGGGGAGTCCGAGCAGTACTTC
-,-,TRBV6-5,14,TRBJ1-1,CASRNSNLNTEAFF,TGTGCCAGCAGAAACAGCAACTTGAACACTGAAGCTTTCTTT
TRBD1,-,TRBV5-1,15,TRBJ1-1,CASSPGTGEVPEAFF,TGCGCCAGCAGCCCGGGGACAGGGGAGGTTCCCGAAGCTTTCTTT
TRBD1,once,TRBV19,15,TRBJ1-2,CASSYSRQGTYGYTF,TGTGCCAGTAGCTATTCCCGACAGGGGACCTATGGCTACACCTTC
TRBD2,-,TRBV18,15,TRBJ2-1,CASSPSGGRAWEQFF,TGTGCCAGCTCACCGAGCGGGGGCCGGGCATGGGAGCAGTTCTTC
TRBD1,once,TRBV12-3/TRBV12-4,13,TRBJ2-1,CASSRDRGNEQFF,TGTGCCAGCAGCCGGGACAGGGGAAATGAGCAGTTCTTC
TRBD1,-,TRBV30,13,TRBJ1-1,CAWGQGMNTEAFF,TGTGCCTGGGGACAGGGGATGAACACTGAAGCTTTCTTT
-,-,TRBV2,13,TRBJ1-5,CASKSGEDQPQHF,TGTGCCAGCAAATCGGGAGAAGATCAGCCCCAGCATTTT
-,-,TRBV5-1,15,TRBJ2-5,CASSLDPGSLETQYF,TGCGCCAGCAGCTTGGATCCGGGATCCCTAGAGACCCAGTACTTC
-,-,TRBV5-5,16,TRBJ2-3,CASSLTWTAYTDTQYF,TGTGCCAGCAGCCTTACTTGGACAGCCTACACAGATACGCAGTATTTT
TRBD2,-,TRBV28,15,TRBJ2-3,CASSTTSGLTDTQYF,TGTGCCAGCAGTACGACTAGCGGCCTCACAGATACGCAGTATTTT
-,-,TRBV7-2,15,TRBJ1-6,CASSLGPLVNSPLHF,TGTGCCAGCAGCTTAGGTCCCCTTGTTAATTCACCCCTCCACTTT
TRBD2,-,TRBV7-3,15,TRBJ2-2,CASSFSRGGSGELFF,TGTGCCAGCAGCTTTAGCCGGGGGGGGTCCGGCGAGCTGTTTTTT
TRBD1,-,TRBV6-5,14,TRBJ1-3,CASSSPGQAYTIYF,TGTGCCAGCAGTTCTCCCGGACAGGCGTACACCATATATTTT
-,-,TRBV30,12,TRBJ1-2,CAWSVLHPGYTF,TGTGCCTGGAGTGTACTCCATCCGGGCTACACCTTC
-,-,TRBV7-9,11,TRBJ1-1,CASSQSGEAFF,TGTGCCAGCAGCCAGTCAGGGGAAGCTTTCTTT
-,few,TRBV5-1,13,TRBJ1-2,CASSLDGLYGYTF,TGCGCCAGCAGCTTAGACGGACTCTATGGCTACACCTTC
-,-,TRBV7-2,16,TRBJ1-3,CASSLVLGLSGNTIYF,TGTGCCAGCAGCTTAGTACTGGGACTCTCTGGAAACACCATATATTTT
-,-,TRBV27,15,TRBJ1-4,CASSLLGATNEKLFF,TGTGCCAGCAGCCTTCTGGGCGCAACTAATGAAAAACTGTTTTTT
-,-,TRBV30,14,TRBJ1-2,CAWSFRGRNYGYTF,TGTGCCTGGTCCTTCAGGGGCCGTAACTATGGCTACACCTTC
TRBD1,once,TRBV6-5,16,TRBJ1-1,CASSYSLLQGASEAFF,TGTGCCAGCAGTTACTCATTATTACAGGGGGCCTCTGAAGCTTTCTTT
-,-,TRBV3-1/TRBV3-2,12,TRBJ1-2,CASSRSWEGYTF,TGTGCCAGCAGCCGCAGCTGGGAGGGCTACACCTTC
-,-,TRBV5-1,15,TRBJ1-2,CASSLGQRGAYGYTF,TGCGCCAGCAGCTTGGGTCAACGGGGTGCCTATGGCTACACCTTC
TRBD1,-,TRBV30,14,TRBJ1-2,CAWGGKGQVYGYTF,TGTGCCTGGGGGGGTAAGGGACAGGTCTATGGCTACACCTTC
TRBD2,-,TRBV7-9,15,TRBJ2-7,CASSRMVGGIYEQYF,TGTGCCAGCAGCAGAATGGTGGGGGGGATCTACGAGCAGTACTTC
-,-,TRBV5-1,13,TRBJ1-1,CASSLKQDTEAFF,TGCGCCAGCAGCTTGAAACAGGACACTGAAGCTTTCTTT
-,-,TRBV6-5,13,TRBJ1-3,CASSSPGGNTIYF,TGTGCCAGCAGTTCCCCGGGAGGGAACACCATATATTTT
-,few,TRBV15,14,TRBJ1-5,CATSRENSNQPQHF,TGTGCCACCAGCCGGGAAAATAGCAATCAGCCCCAGCATTTT
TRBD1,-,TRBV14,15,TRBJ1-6,CASSLDRAGNSPLHF,TGTGCCAGCAGCTTGGACAGGGCTGGGAATTCACCCCTCCACTTT
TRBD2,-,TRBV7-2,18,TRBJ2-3,CASSLAASGGVLADTQYF,TGTGCCAGCAGCTTAGCGGCTAGCGGGGGCGTCTTGGCAGATACGCAGTATTTT
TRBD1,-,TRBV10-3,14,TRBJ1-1,CAMQSDRENTEAFF,TGTGCCATGCAATCCGACAGGGAAAACACTGAAGCTTTCTTT